This TCR beta chain was captured in a study of CD8 T cells in Susac syndrome. About 0.5 to 1 ug RNA was reverse transcribed with random hexamers. Amplification of TCR beta CDR3 by immunoSEQ multiplex PCR spanned 54 Vbeta and 13 Jbeta. TCRdb reprocessed the immunoSEQ multiplex PCR reads via MiXCR and lists one record per CDR3 protein. The table lists 110,000 or so distinct CDR3 sequences, around 90% of them singletons. This CDR3 has 13 amino acids. The V and J ends lost 8 bases and 6 bases, in that order; junction bases with no gene match: 7. Germline V CDR1 and CDR2: SGHTA, FQGNSA. The sequenced sample was CD4+ T cells from PBMCs. This chain connects TRBV7-2 to TRBJ2-1; 7 bases match TRBD2. The sequence came from a human donor in good health. This chain's CDR3 is CASGLAEPNEQFF. The CDR3 DNA follows: TGTGCCAGCGGCCTAGCGGAACCCAATGAGCAGTTCTTC. The full variable domain, with the rest looked up from reference TRBV7-2 and TRBJ2-1, is GAGVSQSPSNKVTEKGKDVELRCDPISGHTALYWYRQSLGQGLEFLIYFQGNSAPDKSGLPSDRFSAERTGGSVSTLTIQRTQQEDSAVYLCASGLAEPNEQFFGPGTRLTVL.